This T cell receptor beta chain was sequenced in a study of CD8 T cells in Susac syndrome. A remark on this clonotype: Its antigen is currently unknown.

Germline CDR1 and CDR2: LNHNV and YYDKDF (reference sequence). Trimming removed 5 bases from V and 11 bases from J, with 16 bases in between. The CDR3 spans 13 residues. The authors carried out high-throughput sequencing of TCR beta. They applied it to CD8+ and CD4+ T cells obtained from blood. TEMRA cells were enriched by FACS, and CD4+ and CD8+ T cells were negatively isolated. Study results and caveats: The study recognized that its TCR sequencing and HLA analysis covered a relatively small number of individuals.

With random hexamers, reverse transcription was performed on about 0.5 to 1 ug of RNA. Each CDR3 protein gets one entry after TCRdb re-called the immunoSEQ multiplex PCR reads with MiXCR. There are around 190,000 distinct CDR3 sequences in the sample; 90% to 95% occur only once, and around 0.093% lies in the top ten. The chain couples TRBV15 to TRBJ1-5; no clear D gene. The TCR originated in a human donor in good health. The sequencing sample was made of CD4+ T cells from PBMCs. The CDR3 coding sequence is TGTGCCACCAGCGTCGGCCGTGGGAAGGCCCAGCATTTT. Its protein is CATSVGRGKAQHF.